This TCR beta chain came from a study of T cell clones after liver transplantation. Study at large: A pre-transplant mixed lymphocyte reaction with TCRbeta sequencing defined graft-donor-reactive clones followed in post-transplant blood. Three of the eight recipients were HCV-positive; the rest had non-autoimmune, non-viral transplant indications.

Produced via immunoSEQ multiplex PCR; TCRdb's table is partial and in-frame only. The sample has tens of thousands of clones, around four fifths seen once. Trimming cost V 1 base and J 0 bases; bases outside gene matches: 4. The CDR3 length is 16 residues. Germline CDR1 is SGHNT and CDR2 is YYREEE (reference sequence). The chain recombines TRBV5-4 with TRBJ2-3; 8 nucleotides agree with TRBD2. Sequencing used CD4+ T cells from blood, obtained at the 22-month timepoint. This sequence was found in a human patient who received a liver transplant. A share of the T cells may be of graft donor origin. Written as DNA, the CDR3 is TGTGCCAGCAGCTTGCGGGCTAGCGGGAGCACAGATACGCAGTATTTT. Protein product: CASSLRASGSTDTQYF. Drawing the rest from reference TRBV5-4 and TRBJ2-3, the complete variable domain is ETGVTQSPTHLIKTRGQQVTLRCSSQSGHNTVSWYQQALGQGPQFIFQYYREEENGRGNFPPRFSGLQFPNYSSELNVNALELDDSALYLCASSLRASGSTDTQYFGPGTRLTVL.